Listed below are T cell receptor beta chains from one sample, sequenced in a study of spatial heterogeneity in lung cancer. From the 5' RACE reads, TCRdb called clonotypes with MiXCR, one entry per CDR3 protein. The top ten hold around 52% of the sample, which has approximately 11,000 distinct CDR3 sequences, over 15% seen once. This material consisted of PBMCs, taken at surgery. The receptor source for this set is a male donor with early-stage non-small cell lung cancer. CDR3s include the opening cysteine and the closing phenylalanine or tryptophan. D genes are given only for firm matches. Clone sizes are given selectively: once, few, many, or a class where the clone is expanded.

V gene	clone size	D gene	J gene	CDR3 DNA	CDR3 protein
TRBV7-6	few	-	TRBJ2-3	TGTGCCAGCAGCAACATTGAACTAGCAACGCAGTATTTT	CASSNIELATQYF
TRBV2	-	-	TRBJ2-5	TGTGCCAGCAGTGAAGCGAAGGAGACCCAGTACTTC	CASSEAKETQYF
TRBV6-6	-	-	TRBJ2-2	TGTGCCAGCAGTTACTCTGGCACCGGGGAGCTGTTTTTT	CASSYSGTGELFF
TRBV11-3	many	TRBD2	TRBJ2-1	TGTGCCAGCAGCTTAGGACTAGCGGCCTACAATGAGCAGTTCTTC	CASSLGLAAYNEQFF
TRBV20-1	-	-	TRBJ2-1	TGCAGTGCTAGCGGGAGAGCCTATGAGCAGTTCTTC	CSASGRAYEQFF
TRBV7-9	few	TRBD1	TRBJ1-4	TGTGCCAGCAGCGCCGTCGGCAGGGGGTTAACTAATGAAAAACTGTTTTTT	CASSAVGRGLTNEKLFF
TRBV28	many	-	TRBJ1-2	TGTGCCAGCACCCCTGGGCTGGGGGCACGAGGCTACACCTTC	CASTPGLGARGYTF
TRBV19	many	TRBD2	TRBJ2-1	TGTGCCAGTAGTATAGGACTAGCCGATGAGCAGTTCTTC	CASSIGLADEQFF
TRBV6-5	few	-	TRBJ2-2	TGTGCCAGCAGTTACTCGTCCCTAGCCCTAGCGACCGGGGAGCTGTTTTTT	CASSYSSLALATGELFF
TRBV21-1	-	-	TRBJ1-5	TGTGCCAGCAGCAAAGCGCTGGGGAATCAGCCCCAGCATTTT	CASSKALGNQPQHF
TRBV7-8	few	TRBD2	TRBJ2-2	TGTGCCAGCAGCTCCTACAGACTAGCGGGAGGAAACACCGGGGAGCTGTTTTTT	CASSSYRLAGGNTGELFF
TRBV4-2	-	-	TRBJ2-2	TGTGCCAGCCAGGCCGACCCAAACACCGGGGAGCTGTTTTTT	CASQADPNTGELFF
TRBV6-5	many	TRBD1	TRBJ1-1	TGTGCCAGCAGTTACGGTGCCGGACAGGGATTAATCAACACTGAAGCTTTCTTT	CASSYGAGQGLINTEAFF
TRBV27	few	-	TRBJ2-2	TGTGCCAGTACGGACCCAAACACCGGGGAGCTGTTTTTT	CASTDPNTGELFF